This T cell receptor (beta chain) was documented in a study of T cell clonality in common variable immunodeficiency. Study-wide findings and caveats: CVID subjects showed higher TCRbeta clonality than healthy controls.

This clone was picked up many times. Its target is unknown. The CDR3 end falls 3 residues outside the read, so it is completed with the germline J gene. V lost 0 bases to trimming and J lost 7 bases; unmatched junction nucleotides: 8. The CDR3 is made up of 15 amino acids. Germline CDR1 is SGHRS and CDR2 is YFSETQ. Each donor provided roughly 4.5 to 8.5 ml of heparinized whole blood. CVID and control samples used equivalent genomic DNA input. The repertoire was sequenced with immunoSEQ multiplex PCR; TCRdb's copy has only in-frame clones and lacks some. Recorded here are fewer than 50,000 clones, with no singletons, and the ten leading clones hold more than 1.2%.

Input material: peripheral blood mononuclear cells. V usage is TRBV5-1 and J usage is TRBJ1-1; 8 bases are a match to TRBD1. The receptor's source is a person between 18 and 75 years old in good health. CDR3 sequence reads: CASSLERTGPDEAFF. Incomplete CDR3 DNA: TGCGCCAGCAGCTTGGAACGGACAGGGCCAGATGAA. The variable domain in full, with the rest retrieved from reference TRBV5-1 and TRBJ1-1, is KAGVTQTPRYLIKTRGQQVTLSCSPISGHRSVSWYQQTPGQGLQFLFEYFSETQRNKGNFPGRFSGRQFSNSRSEMNVSTLELGDSALYLCASSLERTGPDEAFFGQGTRLTVV.